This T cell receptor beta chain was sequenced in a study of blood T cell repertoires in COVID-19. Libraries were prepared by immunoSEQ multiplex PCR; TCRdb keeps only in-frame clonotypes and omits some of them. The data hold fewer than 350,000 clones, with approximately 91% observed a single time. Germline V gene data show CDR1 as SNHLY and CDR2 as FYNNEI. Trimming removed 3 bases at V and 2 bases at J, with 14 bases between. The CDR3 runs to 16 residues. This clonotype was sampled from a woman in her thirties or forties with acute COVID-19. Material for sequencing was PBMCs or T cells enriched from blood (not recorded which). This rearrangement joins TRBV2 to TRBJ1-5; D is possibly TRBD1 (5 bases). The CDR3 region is CASSEGDSLGNQPQHF. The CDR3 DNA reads TGTGCCAGCAGTGAGGGGGACTCCTTAGGCAATCAGCCCCAGCATTTT. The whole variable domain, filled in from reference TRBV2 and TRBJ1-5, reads EPEVTQTPSHQVTQMGQEVILRCVPISNHLYFYWYRQILGQKVEFLVSFYNNEISEKSEIFDDQFSVERPDGSNFTLKIRSTKLEDSAMYFCASSEGDSLGNQPQHFGDGTRLSIL.